The entry below describes one T cell receptor beta chain. Its antigen remains unidentified. The PCR made use of 60 Vbeta and 13 Jbeta primers. Assay used: immunoSEQ multiplex PCR; TCRdb lists only in-frame clones, some missing. The sample lists roughly 200,000 clones, 65% to 80% seen once, with under 4.5% in the top ten. The CDR3 is made up of 13 amino acids. The germline gives CDR1 MNHEY, CDR2 SVGAGI. V trimming: 4 bases; J trimming: 1 base; junction bases outside the gene matches: 1. The data were taken from a study of cytomegalovirus exposure and HLA in healthy donors. Overall study context: Inside one of the first data releases sat around 86 million unique TCRs taken from HLA-typed donors. Study-level findings and limits: Roughly even sequencing depth across donors was the assumption behind the presence/absence analyses. Indistinguishable V segments such as TRBV6-2 and TRBV6-3 were excluded.

V gene TRBV6-5 combines with J gene TRBJ2-7, with TRBD1 matching over 7 bases. The sequence came from a woman in her twenties or thirties in good health and CMV-seropositive. The sequenced sample consisted of PBMCs. CDR3 amino acids: CASSWDSSYEQYF. CDR3 DNA sequence: TGTGCCAGCAGTTGGGACAGTTCCTACGAGCAGTACTTC.